This is a list of T cell receptor beta chains from one sample in a study of OX40 agonist ivuxolimab in advanced cancers. Repertoires were generated with immunoSEQ multiplex PCR, while TCRdb's copy carries only in-frame clones and drops some. Here the sample spans approximately 80,000 clones, approximately 89% being singletons. The input for sequencing was CD4+ or CD8+ T cells sorted from blood, taken in a trial of the OX40 agonist ivuxolimab. These receptor sequences come from an adult with an advanced solid tumor such as melanoma, head and neck, liver or kidney cancer. Both conserved end residues are part of each CDR3. The D gene is left open where the match is weak. Where a row states a size, it is once, few, many or the class of an expanded clone; other rows omit it.

cdr3_nt: TGCGCCAGCAGCTCGGGACTAGCGGCCACAGATACGCAGTATTTT
cdr3_aa: CASSSGLAATDTQYF
j_call: TRBJ2-3
d_call: TRBD2
cdr3_length: 15
v_call: TRBV5-1
clone_size: -

cdr3_nt: TGTGCCAGCAGAACCGCCTCGGACACCGGATATGGCTACACCTTC
cdr3_aa: CASRTASDTGYGYTF
j_call: TRBJ1-2
d_call: -
cdr3_length: 15
v_call: TRBV6-1
clone_size: -

cdr3_nt: TGTGCCAGCAGTAGAGTCGGCACAGATACGCAGTATTTT
cdr3_aa: CASSRVGTDTQYF
j_call: TRBJ2-3
d_call: -
cdr3_length: 13
v_call: TRBV11-2
clone_size: -

cdr3_nt: TGTGCCAGCAGTAGGGGACCCGCGAGTTACAATGAGCAGTTCTTC
cdr3_aa: CASSRGPASYNEQFF
j_call: TRBJ2-1
d_call: -
cdr3_length: 15
v_call: TRBV28
clone_size: -

cdr3_nt: TGTGCCAGCAGCTTGGCCGTTTCTGGACAGCTCCTAGGGGCCAATGTCCTGACTTTC
cdr3_aa: CASSLAVSGQLLGANVLTF
j_call: TRBJ2-6
d_call: -
cdr3_length: 19
v_call: TRBV5-4
clone_size: -

cdr3_nt: TGTGCCAGCATATCTCGGCAGGGGAGGGAGCAGCCCCAGCATTTT
cdr3_aa: CASISRQGREQPQHF
j_call: TRBJ1-5
d_call: -
cdr3_length: 15
v_call: TRBV6-1
clone_size: -

cdr3_nt: TGTGCCAGCAGCTTAAATCAGGGGACGAGTACGCAGTATTTT
cdr3_aa: CASSLNQGTSTQYF
j_call: TRBJ2-3
d_call: -
cdr3_length: 14
v_call: TRBV7-3
clone_size: -

cdr3_nt: TGCGCCAGCAGCTTGAATGCAGGGGCCTCCTATGGCTACACCTTC
cdr3_aa: CASSLNAGASYGYTF
j_call: TRBJ1-2
d_call: -
cdr3_length: 15
v_call: TRBV5-1
clone_size: -

cdr3_nt: TGTGCCAGCAGCGTCATGGACTCCTACACAGATACGCAGTATTTT
cdr3_aa: CASSVMDSYTDTQYF
j_call: TRBJ2-3
d_call: -
cdr3_length: 15
v_call: TRBV9
clone_size: -

cdr3_nt: TGTGCCAGCACCTACTGGGGGGCAGAGACCCAGTACTTC
cdr3_aa: CASTYWGAETQYF
j_call: TRBJ2-5
d_call: -
cdr3_length: 13
v_call: TRBV6-5
clone_size: -

cdr3_nt: TGTGCCAGCAGTTACAGTACCGACACTGAAGCTTTCTTT
cdr3_aa: CASSYSTDTEAFF
j_call: TRBJ1-1
d_call: -
cdr3_length: 13
v_call: TRBV27
clone_size: -

cdr3_nt: TGTGCCAGCAGACGAAGGACTAGCCTAGGGGAGCAGTACTTC
cdr3_aa: CASRRRTSLGEQYF
j_call: TRBJ2-7
d_call: TRBD2
cdr3_length: 14
v_call: TRBV6-5
clone_size: -

cdr3_nt: TGTGCCAGCAGCGCCCCACGGGAAGCTTTCTTT
cdr3_aa: CASSAPREAFF
j_call: TRBJ1-1
d_call: -
cdr3_length: 11
v_call: TRBV7-9
clone_size: -

cdr3_nt: TGCGCCAGCAGCTTGGGCGGGGGCACTGAAGCTTTCTTT
cdr3_aa: CASSLGGGTEAFF
j_call: TRBJ1-1
d_call: -
cdr3_length: 13
v_call: TRBV5-1
clone_size: once

cdr3_nt: TGTGCCAGCAGCAATGGACTAGCGGGGCTCCGGGAGCTGTTTTTT
cdr3_aa: CASSNGLAGLRELFF
j_call: TRBJ2-2
d_call: TRBD2
cdr3_length: 15
v_call: TRBV5-6
clone_size: -

cdr3_nt: TGTGCCAGCAGCCAATATCCAGCGGGAGTCAGGACAGATACGCAGTATTTT
cdr3_aa: CASSQYPAGVRTDTQYF
j_call: TRBJ2-3
d_call: TRBD2
cdr3_length: 17
v_call: TRBV7-3
clone_size: -

cdr3_nt: TGTGCCAGCAGCCGATTGACAGGGGGCGTTGAGGGCTACACCTTC
cdr3_aa: CASSRLTGGVEGYTF
j_call: TRBJ1-2
d_call: TRBD1
cdr3_length: 15
v_call: TRBV11-2
clone_size: -

cdr3_nt: TGTGCTGTCCTATACGAGACAGGGACTAAGCATGGCTACACCTTC
cdr3_aa: CAVLYETGTKHGYTF
j_call: TRBJ1-2
d_call: TRBD1
cdr3_length: 15
v_call: TRBV2
clone_size: once

cdr3_nt: TGTGCCAGCAGCGGAAAGGACAGGGTTTCTGACGAGCAGTACTTC
cdr3_aa: CASSGKDRVSDEQYF
j_call: TRBJ2-7
d_call: TRBD1
cdr3_length: 15
v_call: TRBV5-4
clone_size: -

cdr3_nt: TGTGCCAGCACTTCTTTCACAGGGGAAGCTTTCTTT
cdr3_aa: CASTSFTGEAFF
j_call: TRBJ1-1
d_call: -
cdr3_length: 12
v_call: TRBV21-1
clone_size: -

cdr3_nt: TGTGCCAGCAGCTTTATCTCCGGGACAGTAGAAGCTTTCTTT
cdr3_aa: CASSFISGTVEAFF
j_call: TRBJ1-1
d_call: TRBD1
cdr3_length: 14
v_call: TRBV5-4
clone_size: -

cdr3_nt: TGTGCCAGCAGCCAAGCCCAGGGAGACTATGGCTACACCTTC
cdr3_aa: CASSQAQGDYGYTF
j_call: TRBJ1-2
d_call: -
cdr3_length: 14
v_call: TRBV4-2
clone_size: -

cdr3_nt: TGCGCCAGCACGGACAGGCCCTCTGGAAACACCATATATTTT
cdr3_aa: CASTDRPSGNTIYF
j_call: TRBJ1-3
d_call: TRBD1
cdr3_length: 14
v_call: TRBV5-1
clone_size: -

cdr3_nt: TGTGCCACCAGCAGAGTTGGAAGCGGGACCACCTACGAGCAGTACTTC
cdr3_aa: CATSRVGSGTTYEQYF
j_call: TRBJ2-7
d_call: TRBD2
cdr3_length: 16
v_call: TRBV15
clone_size: once

cdr3_nt: TGTGCCAGCAGTGTCACAGAGACCCGAGGGGGCTACACCTTC
cdr3_aa: CASSVTETRGGYTF
j_call: TRBJ1-2
d_call: -
cdr3_length: 14
v_call: TRBV6-4
clone_size: few

cdr3_nt: TGTGCCAGCAGAAACGGAGCGGGGGCCGCGTGGCCCCAGCATTTT
cdr3_aa: CASRNGAGAAWPQHF
j_call: TRBJ1-5
d_call: -
cdr3_length: 15
v_call: TRBV2
clone_size: -

cdr3_nt: TGTGCCTGCCAGACAGGAATTAGCTACAATGAGCAGTTCTTC
cdr3_aa: CACQTGISYNEQFF
j_call: TRBJ2-1
d_call: -
cdr3_length: 14
v_call: TRBV30
clone_size: -

cdr3_nt: TGTGCCACCCCTGGGGGGGGCGGGCGCGACACTGAAGCTTTCTTT
cdr3_aa: CATPGGGGRDTEAFF
j_call: TRBJ1-1
d_call: -
cdr3_length: 15
v_call: TRBV7-9
clone_size: -

cdr3_nt: TGTGCCAGCAGTAGGGACGGAAATCAGCCCCAGCATTTT
cdr3_aa: CASSRDGNQPQHF
j_call: TRBJ1-5
d_call: -
cdr3_length: 13
v_call: TRBV2
clone_size: many

cdr3_nt: TGTGCCAGCAGTGTAAGACAGGGGTTCACTGAAGCTTTCTTT
cdr3_aa: CASSVRQGFTEAFF
j_call: TRBJ1-1
d_call: TRBD1
cdr3_length: 14
v_call: TRBV6-1
clone_size: -

cdr3_nt: TGTGCCAGCAGCTTAGGGGTCAGAGAGACCCAGTACTTC
cdr3_aa: CASSLGVRETQYF
j_call: TRBJ2-5
d_call: -
cdr3_length: 13
v_call: TRBV7-3
clone_size: -

cdr3_nt: TGTGCCAGCAGTTTCGGGGGATCAGGGGGTGGCTACACCTTC
cdr3_aa: CASSFGGSGGGYTF
j_call: TRBJ1-2
d_call: TRBD1
cdr3_length: 14
v_call: TRBV6-6
clone_size: -

cdr3_nt: TGTGCCAGCAGCGTAGGGGGCAGCGGCACAGATACGCAGTATTTT
cdr3_aa: CASSVGGSGTDTQYF
j_call: TRBJ2-3
d_call: -
cdr3_length: 15
v_call: TRBV9
clone_size: -

cdr3_nt: TGTGCCAGCAGCTTAGGGGGACAGGGGAACACCGGGGAGCTGTTTTTT
cdr3_aa: CASSLGGQGNTGELFF
j_call: TRBJ2-2
d_call: TRBD1
cdr3_length: 16
v_call: TRBV7-8
clone_size: few

cdr3_nt: TGTGCTGACGACAGGAGGGGCACTGAAGCTTTCTTT
cdr3_aa: CADDRRGTEAFF
j_call: TRBJ1-1
d_call: -
cdr3_length: 12
v_call: TRBV30
clone_size: -

cdr3_nt: TGCGCCAGCAGTATAGCGGGGTACGTAGTCTACGAGCAGTACTTC
cdr3_aa: CASSIAGYVVYEQYF
j_call: TRBJ2-7
d_call: TRBD2
cdr3_length: 15
v_call: TRBV10-2
clone_size: -

cdr3_nt: TGTGCCAGCAGCCGGTTTAGCGGGAGAGTGGTCGGGGAGCTGTTTTTT
cdr3_aa: CASSRFSGRVVGELFF
j_call: TRBJ2-2
d_call: TRBD2
cdr3_length: 16
v_call: TRBV28
clone_size: once

cdr3_nt: TGTGCCAGCAGCGTAGGTCCGCTCTCTAGGGAGCAGTTCTTC
cdr3_aa: CASSVGPLSREQFF
j_call: TRBJ2-1
d_call: -
cdr3_length: 14
v_call: TRBV9
clone_size: -

cdr3_nt: TGTGCCAGCAGCCCCCGGACTACCTACAATGAGCAGTTCTTC
cdr3_aa: CASSPRTTYNEQFF
j_call: TRBJ2-1
d_call: -
cdr3_length: 14
v_call: TRBV9
clone_size: -

cdr3_nt: TGTGCCAGCAGTTACTCGGAGGGCCCCTCGTGGACCCAGTACTTC
cdr3_aa: CASSYSEGPSWTQYF
j_call: TRBJ2-5
d_call: -
cdr3_length: 15
v_call: TRBV6-5
clone_size: -

cdr3_nt: TGCGCCAGCAGTGAGTCCGGACTAGCGGGGGACAATGAGCAGTTCTTC
cdr3_aa: CASSESGLAGDNEQFF
j_call: TRBJ2-1
d_call: TRBD2
cdr3_length: 16
v_call: TRBV10-1
clone_size: -

cdr3_nt: TGCGCCAGCAGCCACACAAGCGACAGGGGGTCTTACGAGCAGTACTTC
cdr3_aa: CASSHTSDRGSYEQYF
j_call: TRBJ2-7
d_call: TRBD1
cdr3_length: 16
v_call: TRBV4-1
clone_size: -

cdr3_nt: TGTGCCAGCAGCCCCCTTGTGCTGGACCTTTCCCGCGAGCAGTACTTC
cdr3_aa: CASSPLVLDLSREQYF
j_call: TRBJ2-7
d_call: -
cdr3_length: 16
v_call: TRBV6-6
clone_size: -

cdr3_nt: TGTGCCAGCTCATTAGGGGGGGAACAGACCCAGTACTTC
cdr3_aa: CASSLGGEQTQYF
j_call: TRBJ2-5
d_call: -
cdr3_length: 13
v_call: TRBV5-4
clone_size: -

cdr3_nt: TGTGCCAGTAGTGAGCCCAGAAGATCCACAGATACGCAGTATTTT
cdr3_aa: CASSEPRRSTDTQYF
j_call: TRBJ2-3
d_call: -
cdr3_length: 15
v_call: TRBV19
clone_size: -

cdr3_nt: TGCGCCAGCAGCTCGGCCGCGGGAGTGACTGAAGCTTTCTTT
cdr3_aa: CASSSAAGVTEAFF
j_call: TRBJ1-1
d_call: -
cdr3_length: 14
v_call: TRBV5-1
clone_size: once

cdr3_nt: TGCGCCAGCAGGCTGGGCGGGAGAAGGGGCAATGAGCAGTTCTTC
cdr3_aa: CASRLGGRRGNEQFF
j_call: TRBJ2-1
d_call: TRBD2
cdr3_length: 15
v_call: TRBV5-1
clone_size: -

cdr3_nt: TGTGCCAGTAGTAGCGGGAGGCGGGATACGCAGTATTTT
cdr3_aa: CASSSGRRDTQYF
j_call: TRBJ2-3
d_call: TRBD2
cdr3_length: 13
v_call: TRBV19
clone_size: -

cdr3_nt: TGTGCCAGCAGTTTCGGTACGGCTAACACCGGGGAGCTGTTTTTT
cdr3_aa: CASSFGTANTGELFF
j_call: TRBJ2-2
d_call: -
cdr3_length: 15
v_call: TRBV27
clone_size: few

cdr3_nt: TGTGCCAGCAGCTTAGATTCTAGCGTGCCCGGGGAGCTGTTTTTT
cdr3_aa: CASSLDSSVPGELFF
j_call: TRBJ2-2
d_call: -
cdr3_length: 15
v_call: TRBV7-2
clone_size: -

cdr3_nt: TGTGCCAGCAGTTACCTAGGACTAGCGGGGACATCCTACGAGCAGTACTTC
cdr3_aa: CASSYLGLAGTSYEQYF
j_call: TRBJ2-7
d_call: TRBD2
cdr3_length: 17
v_call: TRBV27
clone_size: -

cdr3_nt: TGTGCCAGCAGATCCCCCCTAGGGGACACCATATATTTT
cdr3_aa: CASRSPLGDTIYF
j_call: TRBJ1-3
d_call: -
cdr3_length: 13
v_call: TRBV9
clone_size: -

cdr3_nt: TGTGCCAGCAGGGAGACAGGGGAAGCTTTCTTT
cdr3_aa: CASRETGEAFF
j_call: TRBJ1-1
d_call: TRBD1
cdr3_length: 11
v_call: TRBV2
clone_size: -

cdr3_nt: TGCGCCAGCAGCTTGGTGGGGCACAACACCGGGGAGCTGTTTTTT
cdr3_aa: CASSLVGHNTGELFF
j_call: TRBJ2-2
d_call: -
cdr3_length: 15
v_call: TRBV5-1
clone_size: few

cdr3_nt: TGTGCCATCAGTGTCCTAGCGGGGGCCGACAATGAGCAGTTCTTC
cdr3_aa: CAISVLAGADNEQFF
j_call: TRBJ2-1
d_call: TRBD2
cdr3_length: 15
v_call: TRBV10-3
clone_size: -

cdr3_nt: TGCGCCAGCAGCTTGAACCCCCCAGTTGTGGACGAGCAGTACTTC
cdr3_aa: CASSLNPPVVDEQYF
j_call: TRBJ2-7
d_call: -
cdr3_length: 15
v_call: TRBV5-1
clone_size: -

cdr3_nt: TGTGCCAGCAGCCAAGACGGGTTAGGGACTAGCGTTCGTTACGAGCAGTACTTC
cdr3_aa: CASSQDGLGTSVRYEQYF
j_call: TRBJ2-7
d_call: TRBD2
cdr3_length: 18
v_call: TRBV4-2
clone_size: -

cdr3_nt: TGCGCCAGCAGGGAAACAGGACCCAATTCACCCCTCCACTTT
cdr3_aa: CASRETGPNSPLHF
j_call: TRBJ1-6
d_call: -
cdr3_length: 14
v_call: TRBV10-2
clone_size: -

cdr3_nt: TGTGCCAGCAGCGTAGCTCGCGCAGGGGGCATTGGAAACACCATATATTTT
cdr3_aa: CASSVARAGGIGNTIYF
j_call: TRBJ1-3
d_call: TRBD1
cdr3_length: 17
v_call: TRBV9
clone_size: -

cdr3_nt: TGTGCCACTACTTCCCGTTACGAGCAGTACTTC
cdr3_aa: CATTSRYEQYF
j_call: TRBJ2-7
d_call: -
cdr3_length: 11
v_call: TRBV6-5
clone_size: -